This T cell receptor (beta chain) emerged from a study of blood T cell repertoires in COVID-19. Background on the study: The samples span acute and convalescent COVID-19 from the United States, Italy and Spain. The analysed material was cDNA or gDNA that came from T cells, B-cell-depleted T cells, or PBMCs.

This clone was observed a single time. Original methodology: By means of reference gene primer amplification, nucleated cell counts were estimated. Clones were sequenced by immunoSEQ multiplex PCR, and TCRdb holds only the in-frame ones, with some missing. That table supplies the V and J calls and clone size; D and trimming were determined from the DNA. The sample lists more than 90,000 clones; about 89% were seen once. The CDR3 extends over 15 amino acids. Germline CDR1 is LNHDA and CDR2 is SQIVND (reference sequence). Trimming took 3 bases from V and 2 from J, leaving 8 bases between them. The V gene is TRBV19, the J gene TRBJ2-6; a possible D gene is TRBD2 (5 bases). What was sequenced was peripheral blood. This clonotype was sampled from a man aged 40-49 years with acute or convalescent COVID-19. CDR3 in DNA: TGTGCCAGTAGTATCCAAGCGGCTGGGGCCAACGTCCTGACTTTC. Translated: CASSIQAAGANVLTF.